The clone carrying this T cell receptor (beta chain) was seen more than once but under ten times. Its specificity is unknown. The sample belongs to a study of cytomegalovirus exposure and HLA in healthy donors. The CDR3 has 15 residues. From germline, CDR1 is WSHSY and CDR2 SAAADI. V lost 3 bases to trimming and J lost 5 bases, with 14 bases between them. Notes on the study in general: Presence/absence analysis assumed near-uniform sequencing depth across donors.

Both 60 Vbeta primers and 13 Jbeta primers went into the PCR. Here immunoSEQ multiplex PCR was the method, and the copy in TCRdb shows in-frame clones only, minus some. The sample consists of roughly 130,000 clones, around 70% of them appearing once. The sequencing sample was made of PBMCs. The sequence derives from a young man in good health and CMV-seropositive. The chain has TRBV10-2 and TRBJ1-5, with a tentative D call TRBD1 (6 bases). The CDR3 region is CASSDSRGAYQPQHF. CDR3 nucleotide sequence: TGCGCCAGCAGTGACTCCCGGGGGGCATATCAGCCCCAGCATTTT.